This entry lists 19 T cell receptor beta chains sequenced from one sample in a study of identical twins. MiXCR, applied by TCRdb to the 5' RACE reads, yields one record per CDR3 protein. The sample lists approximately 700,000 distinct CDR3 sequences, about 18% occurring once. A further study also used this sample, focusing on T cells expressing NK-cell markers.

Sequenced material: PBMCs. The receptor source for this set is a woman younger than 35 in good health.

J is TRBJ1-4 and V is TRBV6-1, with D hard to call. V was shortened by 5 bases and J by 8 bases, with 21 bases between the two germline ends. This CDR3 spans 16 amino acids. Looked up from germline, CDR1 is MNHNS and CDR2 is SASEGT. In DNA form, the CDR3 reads TGTGCCAGCAGTCCTCATCCCCGGGAAAAAGGGGAAAAACTGTTTTTT. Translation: CASSPHPREKGEKLFF.

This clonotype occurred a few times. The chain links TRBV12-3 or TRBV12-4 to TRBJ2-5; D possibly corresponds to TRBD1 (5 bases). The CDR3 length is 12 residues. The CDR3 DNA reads TGTGCAGTTTCAGGGCTCCAAGAGACCCAGTACTTC. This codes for CAVSGLQETQYF.

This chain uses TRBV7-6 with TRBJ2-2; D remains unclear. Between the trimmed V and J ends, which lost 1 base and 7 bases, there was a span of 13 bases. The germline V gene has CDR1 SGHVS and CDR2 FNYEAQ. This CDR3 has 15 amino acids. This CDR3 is CASSLESPPNGELFF. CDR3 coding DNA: TGTGCCAGCAGCTTAGAATCGCCACCGAACGGGGAGCTGTTTTTT. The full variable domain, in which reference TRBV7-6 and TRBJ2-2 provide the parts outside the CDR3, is GAGVSQSPRYKVTKRGQDVALRCDPISGHVSLYWYRQALGQGPEFLTYFNYEAQQDKSGLPNDRFSAERPEGSISTLTIQRTEQRDSAMYRCASSLESPPNGELFFGEGSRLTVL.

The CDR3 DNA is TGTGCCTGGAGTGAGACACCTTACGAGCAGTACTTC. It is translated as CAWSETPYEQYF. The chain combines TRBV30 with TRBJ2-7; D is unclear. The CDR3 is made up of 12 amino acids. Germline V gene data show CDR1 as GTSNPN and CDR2 as SVGIG (reference sequence). The V end was cut by 1 base, the J end by 4 bases, with 8 bases between.

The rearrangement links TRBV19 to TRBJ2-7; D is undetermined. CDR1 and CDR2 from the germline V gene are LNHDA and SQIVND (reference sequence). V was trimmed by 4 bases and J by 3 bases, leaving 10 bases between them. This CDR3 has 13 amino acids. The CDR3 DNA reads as TGTGCCAGTAGTAATGGAAGGGACTACGAGCAGTACTTC. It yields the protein CASSNGRDYEQYF.

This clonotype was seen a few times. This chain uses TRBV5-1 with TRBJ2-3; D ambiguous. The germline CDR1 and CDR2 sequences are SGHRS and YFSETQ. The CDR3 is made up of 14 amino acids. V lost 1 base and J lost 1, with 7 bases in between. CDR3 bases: TGCGCCAGCAGCTTGAGGGCCCGCACAGATACGCAGTATTTT. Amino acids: CASSLRARTDTQYF. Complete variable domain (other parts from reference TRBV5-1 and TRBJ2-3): KAGVTQTPRYLIKTRGQQVTLSCSPISGHRSVSWYQQTPGQGLQFLFEYFSETQRNKGNFPGRFSGRQFSNSRSEMNVSTLELGDSALYLCASSLRARTDTQYFGPGTRLTVL.

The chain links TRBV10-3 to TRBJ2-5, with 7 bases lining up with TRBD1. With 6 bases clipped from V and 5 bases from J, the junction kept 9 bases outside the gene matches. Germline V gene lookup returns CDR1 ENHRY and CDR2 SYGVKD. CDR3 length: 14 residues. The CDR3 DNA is TGTGCCATCAGCCCCCTACAGGGGCGGGAGACCCAGTACTTC. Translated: CAISPLQGRETQYF.

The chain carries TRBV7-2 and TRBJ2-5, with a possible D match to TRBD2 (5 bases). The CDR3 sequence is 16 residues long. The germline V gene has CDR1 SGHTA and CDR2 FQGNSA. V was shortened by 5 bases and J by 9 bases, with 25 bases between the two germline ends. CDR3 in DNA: TGTGCCAGCAGCCCATCGAGCGGTGAGCTCCAGAGGGCCCAGTACTTC. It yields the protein CASSPSSGELQRAQYF.

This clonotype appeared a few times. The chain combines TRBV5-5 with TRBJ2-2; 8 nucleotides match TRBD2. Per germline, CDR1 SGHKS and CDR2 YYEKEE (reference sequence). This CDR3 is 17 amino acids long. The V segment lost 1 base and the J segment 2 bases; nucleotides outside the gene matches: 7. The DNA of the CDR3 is TGTGCCAGCAGCTTGCCGGCTAGCGGGCCAAACACCGGGGAGCTGTTTTTT. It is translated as CASSLPASGPNTGELFF.

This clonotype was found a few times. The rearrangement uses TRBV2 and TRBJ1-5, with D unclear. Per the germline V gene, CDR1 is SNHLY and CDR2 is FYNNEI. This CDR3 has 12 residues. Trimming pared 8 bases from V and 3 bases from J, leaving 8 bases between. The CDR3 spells CASGRHNQPQHF. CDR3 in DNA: TGTGCCAGCGGACGGCACAATCAGCCCCAGCATTTT. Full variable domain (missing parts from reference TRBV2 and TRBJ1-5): EPEVTQTPSHQVTQMGQEVILRCVPISNHLYFYWYRQILGQKVEFLVSFYNNEISEKSEIFDDQFSVERPDGSNFTLKIRSTKLEDSAMYFCASGRHNQPQHFGDGTRLSIL.

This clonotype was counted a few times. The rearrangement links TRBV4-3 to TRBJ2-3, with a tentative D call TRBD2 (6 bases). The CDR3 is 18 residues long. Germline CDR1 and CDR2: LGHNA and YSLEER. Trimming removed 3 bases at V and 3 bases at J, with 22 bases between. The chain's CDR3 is CASSQTPYLSGGTDTQYF. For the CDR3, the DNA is TGCGCCAGCAGCCAGACCCCTTATCTTAGCGGAGGAACAGATACGCAGTATTTT.

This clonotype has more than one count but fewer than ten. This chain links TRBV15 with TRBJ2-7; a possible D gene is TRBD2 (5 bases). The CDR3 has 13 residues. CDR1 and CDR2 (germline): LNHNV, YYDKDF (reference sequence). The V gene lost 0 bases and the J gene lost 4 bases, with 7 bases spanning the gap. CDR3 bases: TGTGCCACCAGCAGAGATACGGGGTACGAGCAGTACTTC. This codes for CATSRDTGYEQYF.

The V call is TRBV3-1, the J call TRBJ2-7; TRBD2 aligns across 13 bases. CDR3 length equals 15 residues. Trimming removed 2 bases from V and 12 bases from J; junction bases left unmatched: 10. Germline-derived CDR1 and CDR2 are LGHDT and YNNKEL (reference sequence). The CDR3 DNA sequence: TGTGCCAGCAGCCAACCCCGGACTAGCGGGAGTAAGCTGTACTTC. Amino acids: CASSQPRTSGSKLYF.

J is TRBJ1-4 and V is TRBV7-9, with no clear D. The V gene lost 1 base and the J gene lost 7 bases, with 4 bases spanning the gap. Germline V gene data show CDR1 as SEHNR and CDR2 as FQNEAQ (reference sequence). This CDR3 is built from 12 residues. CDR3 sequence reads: CASSLGVEKLFF. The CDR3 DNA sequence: TGTGCCAGCAGCTTAGGGGTTGAAAAACTGTTTTTT. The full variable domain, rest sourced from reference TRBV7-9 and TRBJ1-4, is DTGVSQNPRHKITKRGQNVTFRCDPISEHNRLYWYRQTLGQGPEFLTYFQNEAQLEKSRLLSDRFSAERPKGSFSTLEIQRTEQGDSAMYLCASSLGVEKLFFGSGTQLSVL.

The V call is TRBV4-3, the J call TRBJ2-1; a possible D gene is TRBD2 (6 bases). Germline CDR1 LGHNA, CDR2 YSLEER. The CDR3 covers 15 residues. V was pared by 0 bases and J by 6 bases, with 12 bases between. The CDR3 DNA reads TGCGCCAGCAGCCAAGATCCGGGAGTACTCAATGAGCAGTTCTTC. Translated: CASSQDPGVLNEQFF.

In DNA, the CDR3 is TGTGCCAGCAGCCTAGGACTTGAGAACACTGAAGCTTTCTTT. Encoded protein: CASSLGLENTEAFF. The rearrangement links TRBV12-3 or TRBV12-4 to TRBJ1-1; D is uncertain. This CDR3 has 14 amino acids. V lost 6 bases, J lost 1 base, and 12 bases lay in between.

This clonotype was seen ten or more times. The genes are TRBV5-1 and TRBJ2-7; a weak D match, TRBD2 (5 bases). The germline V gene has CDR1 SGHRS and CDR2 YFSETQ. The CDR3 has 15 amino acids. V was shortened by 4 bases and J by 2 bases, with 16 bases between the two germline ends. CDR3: CASSEKVGVTYEQYF. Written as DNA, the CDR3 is TGCGCCAGCAGCGAGAAGGTGGGAGTCACCTACGAGCAGTACTTC.

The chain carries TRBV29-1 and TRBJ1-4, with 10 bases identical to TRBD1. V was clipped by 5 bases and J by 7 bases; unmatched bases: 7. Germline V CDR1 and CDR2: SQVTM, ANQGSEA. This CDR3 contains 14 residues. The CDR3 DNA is TGCAGCGTTACTAGACAGGGGGCATTTGAAAAACTGTTTTTT. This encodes CSVTRQGAFEKLFF.

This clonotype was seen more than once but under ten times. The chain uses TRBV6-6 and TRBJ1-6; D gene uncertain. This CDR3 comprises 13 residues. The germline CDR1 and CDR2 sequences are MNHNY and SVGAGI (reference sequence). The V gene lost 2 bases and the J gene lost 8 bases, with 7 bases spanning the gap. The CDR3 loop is CASSYTQDSPLHF. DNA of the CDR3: TGTGCCAGCAGTTACACCCAAGATTCACCCCTCCACTTT.